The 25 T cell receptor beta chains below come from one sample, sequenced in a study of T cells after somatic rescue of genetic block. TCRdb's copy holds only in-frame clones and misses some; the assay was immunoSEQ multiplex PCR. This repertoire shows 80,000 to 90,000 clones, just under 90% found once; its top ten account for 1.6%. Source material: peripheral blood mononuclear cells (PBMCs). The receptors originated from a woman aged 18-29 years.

The CDR3 DNA sequence: TGTGCCAGCAGTTCAGGAGTTGAGCAGTTCTTC. This codes for CASSSGVEQFF. This chain links TRBV28 with TRBJ2-1; D is unclear. This CDR3 is 11 amino acids long. Deletions cut 4 bases from V and 9 bases from J, with 7 bases between. Germline V CDR1 and CDR2: MDHEN, SYDVKM.

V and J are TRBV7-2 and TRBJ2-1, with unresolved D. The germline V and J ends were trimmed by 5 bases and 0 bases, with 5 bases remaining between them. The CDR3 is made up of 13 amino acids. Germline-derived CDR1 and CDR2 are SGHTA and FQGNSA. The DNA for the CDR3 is TGTGCCAGCAGCCCCGGCTCCTACAATGAGCAGTTCTTC. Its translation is CASSPGSYNEQFF.

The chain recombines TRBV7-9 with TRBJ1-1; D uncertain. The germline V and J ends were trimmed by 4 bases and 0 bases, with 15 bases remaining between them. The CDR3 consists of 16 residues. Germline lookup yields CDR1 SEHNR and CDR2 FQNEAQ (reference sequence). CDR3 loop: CASSSPQEGLNTEAFF. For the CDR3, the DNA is TGTGCCAGCAGCTCTCCTCAGGAGGGTTTGAACACTGAAGCTTTCTTT.

CDR3 DNA sequence: TGTGCCAGCAAGCACGGACAGAACAATCAGCCCCAGCATTTT. Translation: CASKHGQNNQPQHF. The chain carries TRBV5-6 and TRBJ1-5; tentative D call: TRBD1 (6 bases). Germline CDR1 reads SGHDT; CDR2 reads YYEEEE. The V end lost 6 bases, the J end lost 3 bases, and 13 bases lay between the germline ends. The CDR3 covers 14 residues.

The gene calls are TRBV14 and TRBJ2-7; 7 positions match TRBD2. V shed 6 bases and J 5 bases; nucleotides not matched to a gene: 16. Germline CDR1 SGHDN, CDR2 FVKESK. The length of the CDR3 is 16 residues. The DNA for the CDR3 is TGTGCCAGCAGACTCGCCCCCCCGCGGGAGCACCACGAGCAGTACTTC. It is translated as CASRLAPPREHHEQYF. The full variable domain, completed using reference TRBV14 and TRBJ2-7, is EAGVTQFPSHSVIEKGQTVTLRCDPISGHDNLYWYRRVMGKEIKFLLHFVKESKQDESGMPNNRFLAERTGGTYSTLKVQPAELEDSGVYFCASRLAPPREHHEQYFGPGTRLTVT.

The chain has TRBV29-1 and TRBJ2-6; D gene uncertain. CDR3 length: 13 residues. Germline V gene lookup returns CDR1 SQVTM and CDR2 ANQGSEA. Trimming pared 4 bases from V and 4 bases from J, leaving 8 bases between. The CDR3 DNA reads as TGCAGCGTTGGGGCAGGCGGGGCCAACGTCCTGACTTTC. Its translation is CSVGAGGANVLTF.

CDR3 region: CANEPQGMSYEQYF. The DNA for the CDR3 is TGTGCCAACGAACCACAGGGTATGTCCTACGAGCAGTACTTC. V gene TRBV2 combines with J gene TRBJ2-7; TRBD1 is a possible D gene (6 bases). Germline CDR1 is SNHLY and CDR2 is FYNNEI. V dropped 10 bases and J dropped 1 base, with 17 bases sitting between them. The CDR3 has 14 amino acids. Based on the CDR3 plus reference TRBV2 and TRBJ2-7, the full variable domain is EPEVTQTPSHQVTQMGQEVILRCVPISNHLYFYWYRQILGQKVEFLVSFYNNEISEKSEIFDDQFSVERPDGSNFTLKIRSTKLEDSAMYFCANEPQGMSYEQYFGPGTRLTVT.

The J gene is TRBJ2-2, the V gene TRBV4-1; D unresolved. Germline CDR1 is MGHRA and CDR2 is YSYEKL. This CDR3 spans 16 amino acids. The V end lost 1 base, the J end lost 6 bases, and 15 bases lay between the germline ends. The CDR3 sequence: CASSQVGRGRPGELFF. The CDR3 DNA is TGCGCCAGCAGCCAAGTGGGAAGAGGTCGCCCCGGGGAGCTGTTTTTT.

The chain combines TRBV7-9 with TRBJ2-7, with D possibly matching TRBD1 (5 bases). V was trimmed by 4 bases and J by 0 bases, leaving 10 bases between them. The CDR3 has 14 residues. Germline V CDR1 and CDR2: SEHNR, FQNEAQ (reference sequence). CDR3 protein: CASSSIDSSYEQYF. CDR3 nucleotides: TGTGCCAGCAGCTCGATAGACAGCTCCTACGAGCAGTACTTC.

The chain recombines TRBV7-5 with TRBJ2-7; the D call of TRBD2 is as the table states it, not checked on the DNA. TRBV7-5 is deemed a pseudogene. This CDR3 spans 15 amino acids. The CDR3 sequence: CARSLSKREDHEQYF. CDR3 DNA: TGTGCCAGAAGCTTATCCAAGCGGGAGGACCACGAGCAGTACTTC.

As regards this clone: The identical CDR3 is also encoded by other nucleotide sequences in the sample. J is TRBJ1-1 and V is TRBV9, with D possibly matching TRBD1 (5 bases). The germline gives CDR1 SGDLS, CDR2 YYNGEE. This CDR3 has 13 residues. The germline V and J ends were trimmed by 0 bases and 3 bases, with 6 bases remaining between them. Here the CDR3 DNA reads TGTGCCAGCAGCGTAGTGGGGGACACTGAAGCTTTCTTT. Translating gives CASSVVGDTEAFF. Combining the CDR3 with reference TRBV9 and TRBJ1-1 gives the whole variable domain DSGVTQTPKHLITATGQRVTLRCSPRSGDLSVYWYQQSLDQGLQFLIQYYNGEERAKGNILERFSAQQFPDLHSELNLSSLELGDSALYFCASSVVGDTEAFFGQGTRLTVV.

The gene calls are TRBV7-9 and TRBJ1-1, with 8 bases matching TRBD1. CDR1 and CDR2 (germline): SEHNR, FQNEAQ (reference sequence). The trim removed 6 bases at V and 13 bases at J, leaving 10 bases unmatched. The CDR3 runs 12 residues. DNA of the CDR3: TGTGCCAGCAGGACGGTGCGGGGGACAGGTTTCTTT. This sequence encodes CASRTVRGTGFF.

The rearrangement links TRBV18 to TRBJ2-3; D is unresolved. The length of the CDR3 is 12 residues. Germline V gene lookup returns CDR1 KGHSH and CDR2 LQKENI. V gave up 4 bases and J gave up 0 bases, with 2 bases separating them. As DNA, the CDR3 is TGTGCCAGCTCACGTAGCACAGATACGCAGTATTTT. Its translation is CASSRSTDTQYF.

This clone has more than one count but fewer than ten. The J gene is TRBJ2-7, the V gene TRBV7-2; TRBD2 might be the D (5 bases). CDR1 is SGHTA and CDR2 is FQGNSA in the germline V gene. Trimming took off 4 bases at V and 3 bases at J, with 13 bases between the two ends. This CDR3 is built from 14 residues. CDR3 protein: CASSSGDRHYEQYF. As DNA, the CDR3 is TGTGCCAGCAGCTCCGGGGATCGACACTACGAGCAGTACTTC.

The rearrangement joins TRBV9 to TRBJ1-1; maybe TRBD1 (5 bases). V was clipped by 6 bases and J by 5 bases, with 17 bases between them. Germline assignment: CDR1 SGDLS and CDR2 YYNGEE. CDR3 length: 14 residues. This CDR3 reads CASTQGGVGTEAFF. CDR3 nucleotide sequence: TGTGCCAGCACCCAGGGTGGCGTAGGGACTGAAGCTTTCTTT. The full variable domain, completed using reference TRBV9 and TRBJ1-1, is DSGVTQTPKHLITATGQRVTLRCSPRSGDLSVYWYQQSLDQGLQFLIQYYNGEERAKGNILERFSAQQFPDLHSELNLSSLELGDSALYFCASTQGGVGTEAFFGQGTRLTVV.

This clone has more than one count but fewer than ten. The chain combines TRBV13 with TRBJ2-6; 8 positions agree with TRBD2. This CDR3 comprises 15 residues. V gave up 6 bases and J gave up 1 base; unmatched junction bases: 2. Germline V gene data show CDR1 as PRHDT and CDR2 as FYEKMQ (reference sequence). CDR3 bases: TGTGCCAGCAGATCTAGCGGGTCTGGGGCCAACGTCCTGACTTTC. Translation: CASRSSGSGANVLTF.

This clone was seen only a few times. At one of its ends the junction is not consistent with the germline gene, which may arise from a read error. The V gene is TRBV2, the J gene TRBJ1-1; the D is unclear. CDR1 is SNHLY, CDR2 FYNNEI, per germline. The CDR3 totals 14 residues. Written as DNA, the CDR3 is TGTGCCAGCACCCGTCGACCCATGAATACTGAAGCTTTCTTT. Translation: CASTRRPMNTEAFF.

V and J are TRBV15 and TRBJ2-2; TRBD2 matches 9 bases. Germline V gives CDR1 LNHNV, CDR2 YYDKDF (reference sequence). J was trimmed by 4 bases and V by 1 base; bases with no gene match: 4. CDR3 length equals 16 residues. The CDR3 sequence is CATSRGVSGGTGELFF. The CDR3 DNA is TGTGCCACCAGCAGAGGGGTTAGCGGGGGCACCGGGGAGCTGTTTTTT.

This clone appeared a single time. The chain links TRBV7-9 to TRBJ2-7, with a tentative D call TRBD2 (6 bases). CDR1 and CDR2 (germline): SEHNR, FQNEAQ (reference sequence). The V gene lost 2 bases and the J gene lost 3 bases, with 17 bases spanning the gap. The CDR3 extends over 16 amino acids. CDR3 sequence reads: CASSLPEGQGGYEQYF. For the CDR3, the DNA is TGTGCCAGCAGCTTACCGGAGGGGCAGGGAGGCTACGAGCAGTACTTC.

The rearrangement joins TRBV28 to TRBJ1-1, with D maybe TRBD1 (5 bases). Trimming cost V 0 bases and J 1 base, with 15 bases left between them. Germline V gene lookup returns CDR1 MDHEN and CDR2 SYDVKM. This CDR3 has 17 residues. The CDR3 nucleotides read TGTGCCAGCAGTTTATGGGACGGCGGGGCGGCGAACACTGAAGCTTTCTTT. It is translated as CASSLWDGGAANTEAFF. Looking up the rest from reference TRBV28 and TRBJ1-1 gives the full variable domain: DVKVTQSSRYLVKRTGEKVFLECVQDMDHENMFWYRQDPGLGLRLIYFSYDVKMKEKGDIPEGYSVSREKKERFSLILESASTNQTSMYLCASSLWDGGAANTEAFFGQGTRLTVV.

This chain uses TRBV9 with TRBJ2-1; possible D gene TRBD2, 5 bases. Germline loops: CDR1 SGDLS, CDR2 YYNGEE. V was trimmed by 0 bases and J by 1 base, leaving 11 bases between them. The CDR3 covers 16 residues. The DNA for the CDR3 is TGTGCCAGCAGCGTAGCAGGCGGACTTTCCTACAATGAGCAGTTCTTC. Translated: CASSVAGGLSYNEQFF.

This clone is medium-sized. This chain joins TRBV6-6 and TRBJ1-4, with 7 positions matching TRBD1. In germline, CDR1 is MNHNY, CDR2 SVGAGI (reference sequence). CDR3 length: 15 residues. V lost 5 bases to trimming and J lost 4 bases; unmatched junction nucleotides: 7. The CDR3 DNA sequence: TGTGCCAGCAGTCCCGACAGGGCTTATAATGAAAAACTGTTTTTT. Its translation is CASSPDRAYNEKLFF.

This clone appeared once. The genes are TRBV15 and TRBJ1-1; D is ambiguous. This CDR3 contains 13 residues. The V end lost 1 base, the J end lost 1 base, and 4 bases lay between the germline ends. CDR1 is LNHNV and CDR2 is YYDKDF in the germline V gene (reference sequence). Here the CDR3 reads CATSRGPNTEAFF. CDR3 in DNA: TGTGCCACCAGCAGAGGTCCGAACACTGAAGCTTTCTTT.

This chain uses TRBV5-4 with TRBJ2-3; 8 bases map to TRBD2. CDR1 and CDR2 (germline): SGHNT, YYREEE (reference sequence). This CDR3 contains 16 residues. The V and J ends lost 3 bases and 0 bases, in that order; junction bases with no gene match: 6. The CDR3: CASSSGTSGSTDTQYF. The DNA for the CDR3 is TGTGCCAGCAGCTCTGGCACTAGCGGCAGCACAGATACGCAGTATTTT. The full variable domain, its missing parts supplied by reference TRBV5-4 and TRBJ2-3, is ETGVTQSPTHLIKTRGQQVTLRCSSQSGHNTVSWYQQALGQGPQFIFQYYREEENGRGNFPPRFSGLQFPNYSSELNVNALELDDSALYLCASSSGTSGSTDTQYFGPGTRLTVL.

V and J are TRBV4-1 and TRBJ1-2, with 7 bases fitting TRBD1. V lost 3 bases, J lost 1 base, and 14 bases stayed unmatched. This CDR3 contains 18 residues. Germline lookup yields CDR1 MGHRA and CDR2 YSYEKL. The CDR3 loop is CASSQAGTANPLNYGYTF. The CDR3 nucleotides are TGCGCCAGCAGCCAGGCCGGGACAGCAAACCCTCTTAACTATGGCTACACCTTC.